The 11 T cell receptor beta chains below come from one sample, sequenced in a study of CD8 T cells in Susac syndrome. RNA totalling roughly 0.5 to 1 ug underwent reverse transcription with random hexamers. TCRdb independently ran MiXCR on the immunoSEQ multiplex PCR reads; one entry per CDR3 protein. Of roughly 250,000 distinct CDR3 sequences listed, 96% were seen once; the top ten hold approximately 0.1%. Sequenced material: CD4+ T cells from PBMCs. The origin of the receptors is a human donor with Susac syndrome.

The V and J genes are TRBV7-9 and TRBJ2-6; no reliable D call. V was cut by 6 bases and J by 1 base, with 4 bases left in between. Germline V CDR1 and CDR2: SEHNR, FQNEAQ (reference sequence). The CDR3 loop spans 13 amino acids. CDR3 residues: CASRESGANVLTF. As DNA, the CDR3 is TGTGCCAGCAGAGAGTCTGGGGCCAACGTCCTGACTTTC.

The chain is built from TRBV28 and TRBJ2-3; weak D call: TRBD2 (6 bases). The germline V and J ends were trimmed by 8 bases and 4 bases, with 13 bases remaining between them. Germline V gene sequence: CDR1 MDHEN, CDR2 SYDVKM. The CDR3 spans 13 residues. The CDR3: CASVKGGPDTQYF. The CDR3, as DNA: TGTGCCAGCGTTAAAGGAGGGCCAGATACGCAGTATTTT.

The chain joins TRBV19 to TRBJ1-5; D is ambiguous. Germline loops: CDR1 LNHDA, CDR2 SQIVND (reference sequence). The CDR3 length is 12 residues. Trimming left V 7 bases short and J 10 bases short, with 14 bases between. CDR3 loop: CASTTRADPQHF. The CDR3 coding sequence is TGTGCCAGTACAACCCGAGCAGATCCCCAGCATTTT.

This chain joins TRBV3-1 and TRBJ2-1, with 10 bases matching TRBD2. This CDR3 has 16 amino acids. Germline loops: CDR1 LGHDT, CDR2 YNNKEL (reference sequence). Trimming took 2 bases from V and 3 from J; bases not matched to a gene: 4. The CDR3 here is CASSQYASGSYNEQFF. The CDR3 coding sequence is TGTGCCAGCAGCCAATACGCTAGCGGGAGCTACAATGAGCAGTTCTTC.

This chain uses TRBV27 with TRBJ2-2; perhaps TRBD1 as D (6 bases). Trimming stripped 4 bases from V and 1 base from J, with 10 bases between. The CDR3 is made up of 15 amino acids. Germline V gives CDR1 MNHEY, CDR2 SMNVEV (reference sequence). CDR3 sequence: CASSSRGGNTGELFF. The CDR3 DNA reads TGTGCCAGCAGTTCCCGAGGGGGGAACACCGGGGAGCTGTTTTTT.

CDR3 coding DNA: TGTGCCTGGAGTACAGGGTGGGACACTGAAGCTTTCTTT. This translates into CAWSTGWDTEAFF. The V gene is TRBV30, the J gene TRBJ1-1, with TRBD1 as a possible D gene (6 bases). CDR3 length: 13 amino acids. Germline-derived CDR1 and CDR2 are GTSNPN and SVGIG (reference sequence). V gave up 2 bases and J gave up 3 bases, with 10 bases separating them.

V and J are TRBV12-3 or TRBV12-4 and TRBJ2-3; D is ambiguous. The V end lost 4 bases, the J end lost 4 bases, and 9 bases lay between the germline ends. This CDR3 has 13 amino acids. CDR3 sequence reads: CASSSLDPDTQYF. CDR3 nucleotide sequence: TGTGCCAGCAGTTCTCTTGACCCAGATACGCAGTATTTT.

The V and J genes are TRBV9 and TRBJ2-1; D is perhaps TRBD2 (6 bases). V was pared by 1 base and J by 9 bases, with 8 bases between. There are 12 residues in the CDR3. Germline V lookup: CDR1 SGDLS, CDR2 YYNGEE. The CDR3 DNA sequence: TGTGCCAGCAGCGTATTGGGGGGTGAGCAGTTCTTC. Its translation is CASSVLGGEQFF.

The chain links TRBV5-1 to TRBJ2-1; no clear D. Germline CDR1 and CDR2: SGHRS and YFSETQ. The CDR3 consists of 16 residues. Trimming took 0 bases from V and 6 from J, leaving 16 bases between them. The CDR3 nucleotides are TGCGCCAGCAGCTTGGCCCCTCACGACGGATCCAATGAGCAGTTCTTC. This encodes CASSLAPHDGSNEQFF.

J is TRBJ2-5 and V is TRBV2; D might be TRBD1 or TRBD2, each matching 5 bases. The germline V gene encodes CDR1 SNHLY and CDR2 FYNNEI. The CDR3 is 16 residues long. Trimming removed 5 bases at V and 0 bases at J, with 16 bases between. CDR3 nucleotide sequence: TGTGCCAGCAGTTCGGACCCTGGGACCAACCAAGAGACCCAGTACTTC. Translated, it gives CASSSDPGTNQETQYF.

The sample holds one count of this clonotype. V and J are TRBV27 and TRBJ1-3; D is ambiguous. CDR1 is MNHEY, CDR2 SMNVEV, per germline (reference sequence). CDR3 size: 13 residues. The germline V and J ends were trimmed by 4 bases and 4 bases, with 8 bases remaining between them. The CDR3 protein is CASSSPSGNTIYF. In nucleotides, the CDR3 is TGTGCCAGCAGTTCCCCCTCAGGAAACACCATATATTTT.